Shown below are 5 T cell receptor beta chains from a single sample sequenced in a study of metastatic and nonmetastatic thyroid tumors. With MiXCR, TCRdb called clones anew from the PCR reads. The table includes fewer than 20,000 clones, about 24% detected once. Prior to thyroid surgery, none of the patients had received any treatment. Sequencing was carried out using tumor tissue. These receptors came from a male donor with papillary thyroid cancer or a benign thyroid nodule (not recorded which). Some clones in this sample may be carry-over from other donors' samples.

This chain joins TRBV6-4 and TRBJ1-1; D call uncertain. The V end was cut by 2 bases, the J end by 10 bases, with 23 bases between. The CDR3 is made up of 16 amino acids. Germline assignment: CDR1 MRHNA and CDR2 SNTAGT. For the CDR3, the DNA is TGTGCCAGCAGTGACCGACTCGAGCCGAGCATCTTGGGAGCTTTCTTT. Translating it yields CASSDRLEPSILGAFF.

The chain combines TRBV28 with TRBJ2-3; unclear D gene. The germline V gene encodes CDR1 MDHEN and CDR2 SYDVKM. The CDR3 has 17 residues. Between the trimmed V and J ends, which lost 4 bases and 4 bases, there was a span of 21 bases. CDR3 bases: TGTGCCAGCAGTTGGTTCCTTGGTAGTTGGACCGCAGATACGCAGTATTTT. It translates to CASSWFLGSWTADTQYF.

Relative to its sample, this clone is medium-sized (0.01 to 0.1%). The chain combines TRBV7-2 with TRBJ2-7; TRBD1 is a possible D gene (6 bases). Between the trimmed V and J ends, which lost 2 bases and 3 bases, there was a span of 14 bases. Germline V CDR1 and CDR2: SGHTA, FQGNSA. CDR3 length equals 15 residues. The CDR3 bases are TGTGCCAGCAGCTTAAGGGACACTAACCTCTACGAGCAGTACTTC. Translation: CASSLRDTNLYEQYF.

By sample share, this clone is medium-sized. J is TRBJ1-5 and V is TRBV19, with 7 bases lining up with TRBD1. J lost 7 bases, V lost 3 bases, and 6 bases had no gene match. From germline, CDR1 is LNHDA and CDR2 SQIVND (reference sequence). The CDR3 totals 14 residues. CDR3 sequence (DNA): TGTGCCAGTAGTATCCCGACAGGGTTGCAGCCCCAGCATTTT. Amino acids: CASSIPTGLQPQHF.

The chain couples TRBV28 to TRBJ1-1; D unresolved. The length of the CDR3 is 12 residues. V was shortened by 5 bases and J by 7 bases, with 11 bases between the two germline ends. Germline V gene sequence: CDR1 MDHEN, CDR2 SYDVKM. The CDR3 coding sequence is TGTGCCAGCAGTGAGGGAGTGGTTGAAGCTTTCTTT. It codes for CASSEGVVEAFF.